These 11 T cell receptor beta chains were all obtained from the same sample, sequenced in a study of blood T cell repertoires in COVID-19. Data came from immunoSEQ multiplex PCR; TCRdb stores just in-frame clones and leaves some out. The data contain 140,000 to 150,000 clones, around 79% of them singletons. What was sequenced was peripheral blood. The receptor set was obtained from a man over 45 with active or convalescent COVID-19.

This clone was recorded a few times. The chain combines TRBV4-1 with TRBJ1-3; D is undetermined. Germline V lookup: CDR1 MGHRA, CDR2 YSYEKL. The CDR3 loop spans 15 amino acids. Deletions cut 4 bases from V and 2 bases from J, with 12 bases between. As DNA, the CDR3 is TGCGCCAGCAGCCCGCATAGCGGGGCTGGAAACACCATATATTTT. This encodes CASSPHSGAGNTIYF.

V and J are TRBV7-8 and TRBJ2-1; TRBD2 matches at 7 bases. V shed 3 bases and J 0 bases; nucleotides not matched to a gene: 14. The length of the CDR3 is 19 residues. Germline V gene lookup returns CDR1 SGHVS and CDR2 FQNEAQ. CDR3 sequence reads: CASSFETSFSWASYNEQFF. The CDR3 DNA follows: TGTGCCAGCAGCTTCGAGACTAGCTTCAGTTGGGCCTCCTACAATGAGCAGTTCTTC.

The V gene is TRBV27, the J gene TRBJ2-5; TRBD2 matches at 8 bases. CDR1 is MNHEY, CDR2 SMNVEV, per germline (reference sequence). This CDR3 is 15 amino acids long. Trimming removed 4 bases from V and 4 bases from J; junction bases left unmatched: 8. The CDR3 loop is CASSYLGRAAETQYF. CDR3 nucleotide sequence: TGTGCCAGCAGTTACCTCGGGAGGGCCGCAGAGACCCAGTACTTC.

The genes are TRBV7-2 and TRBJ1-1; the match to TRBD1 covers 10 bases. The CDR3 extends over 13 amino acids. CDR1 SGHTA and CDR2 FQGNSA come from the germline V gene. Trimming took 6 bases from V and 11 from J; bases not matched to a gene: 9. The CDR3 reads CASRGDRGRGAFF. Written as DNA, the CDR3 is TGTGCCAGCAGGGGAGACAGGGGGCGCGGGGCTTTCTTT. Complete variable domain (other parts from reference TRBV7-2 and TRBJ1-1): GAGVSQSPSNKVTEKGKDVELRCDPISGHTALYWYRQSLGQGLEFLIYFQGNSAPDKSGLPSDRFSAERTGGSVSTLTIQRTQQEDSAVYLCASRGDRGRGAFFGQGTRLTVV.

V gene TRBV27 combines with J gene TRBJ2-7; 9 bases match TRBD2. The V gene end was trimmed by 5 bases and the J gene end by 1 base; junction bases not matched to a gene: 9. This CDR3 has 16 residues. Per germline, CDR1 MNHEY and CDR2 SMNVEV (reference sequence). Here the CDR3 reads CASSILAGAGSYEQYF. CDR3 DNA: TGTGCCAGCAGTATCTTAGCGGGAGCAGGTTCCTACGAGCAGTACTTC.

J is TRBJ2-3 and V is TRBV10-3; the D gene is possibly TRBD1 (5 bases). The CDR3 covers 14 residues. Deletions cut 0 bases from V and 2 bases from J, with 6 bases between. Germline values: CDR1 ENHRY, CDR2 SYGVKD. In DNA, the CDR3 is TGTGCCATCAGTGAGTCGACAGACACAGATACGCAGTATTTT. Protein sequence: CAISESTDTDTQYF.

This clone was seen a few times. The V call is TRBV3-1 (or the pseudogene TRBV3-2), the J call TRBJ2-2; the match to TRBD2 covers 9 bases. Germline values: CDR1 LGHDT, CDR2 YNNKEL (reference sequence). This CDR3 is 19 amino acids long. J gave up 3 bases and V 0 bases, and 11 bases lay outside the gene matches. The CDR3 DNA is TGTGCCAGCAGCCAAGAAGAAATAGCGGGAGTATCGGACACCGGGGAGCTGTTTTTT. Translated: CASSQEEIAGVSDTGELFF.

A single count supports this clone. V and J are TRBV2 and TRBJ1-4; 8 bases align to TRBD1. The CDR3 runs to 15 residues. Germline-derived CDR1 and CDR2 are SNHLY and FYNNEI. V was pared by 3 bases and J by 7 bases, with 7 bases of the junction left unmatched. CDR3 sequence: CASSDPTGVFEKLFF. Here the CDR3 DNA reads TGTGCCAGCAGTGACCCGACAGGGGTCTTTGAAAAACTGTTTTTT.

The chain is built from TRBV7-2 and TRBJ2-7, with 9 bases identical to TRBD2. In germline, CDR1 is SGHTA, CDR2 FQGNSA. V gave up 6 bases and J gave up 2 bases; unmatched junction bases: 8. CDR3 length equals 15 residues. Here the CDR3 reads CASRKLAGPTYEQYF. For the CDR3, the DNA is TGTGCCAGCAGAAAACTAGCGGGCCCGACCTACGAGCAGTACTTC.

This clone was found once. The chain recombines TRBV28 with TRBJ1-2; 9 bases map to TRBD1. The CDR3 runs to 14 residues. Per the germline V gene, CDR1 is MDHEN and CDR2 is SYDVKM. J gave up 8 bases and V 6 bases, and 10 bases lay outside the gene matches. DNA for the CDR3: TGTGCCAGCAGAACTCCGGGACAGGGAGTGGGCTACACCTTC. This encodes CASRTPGQGVGYTF.

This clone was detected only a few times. This CDR3 is CASSLGLGVRTEAFF. CDR3 DNA: TGTGCCAGCAGTTTGGGTTTAGGGGTGAGGACTGAAGCTTTCTTT. This chain uses TRBV27 with TRBJ1-1, with a possible D match to TRBD1 (5 bases). CDR3 length: 15 residues. Trimming left V 3 bases short and J 5 bases short, with 16 bases between. Per germline, CDR1 MNHEY and CDR2 SMNVEV (reference sequence).